The 2 T cell receptor beta chains below all came from one sample that was sequenced in a study of chemoradiotherapy in HPV16-positive cancers. Only in-frame clones appear in the TCRdb table, and some are missing; sequencing was by immunoSEQ multiplex PCR. There are roughly 6,800 clones in the sample; around 75% occur only once, and 5% to 6.5% lies in the top ten. Sequenced material: tumor tissue, taken from a patient who underwent chemoradiotherapy. These receptors were taken from a human donor with HPV-associated anogenital cancer.

This clone occurred a few times. The gene calls are TRBV5-1 and TRBJ1-1; a weak D match, TRBD1 (6 bases). There are 16 residues in the CDR3. Trimming cost V 3 bases and J 1 base, with 16 bases left between them. Germline V gene sequence: CDR1 SGHRS, CDR2 YFSETQ. In nucleotides, the CDR3 is TGCGCCAGCAGCTCCACACAGGGAACCGGGAACACTGAAGCTTTCTTT. Its translation: CASSSTQGTGNTEAFF.

The CDR3 nucleotides are TGTGCCAGCAGCCAAGATACAACAGGGGAAAAAGATACGCAGTATTTT. It codes for CASSQDTTGEKDTQYF. The gene calls are TRBV4-2 and TRBJ2-3; the match to TRBD1 covers 7 bases. With V trimmed by 0 bases and J by 5 bases, 8 bases remained unmatched. CDR3 length: 16 residues. Germline-derived CDR1 and CDR2 are LGHNA and YNFKEQ.